Reported below is one T cell receptor beta chain. Germline V gives CDR1 LNHDA, CDR2 SQIVND (reference sequence). This CDR3 is 16 amino acids long. J lost 6 bases, V lost 2 bases, and 8 bases had no gene match. Patients in Seattle were enrolled during active infection, then followed longitudinally. Sequencing used immunoSEQ multiplex PCR; TCRdb keeps in-frame clones, though not all of them. The sample has around 270,000 clones; approximately 92% are singletons. The data originate from a study of blood T cell repertoires in COVID-19. Study overall: The United States, Italy and Spain provided the acute and convalescent COVID-19 samples.

The sequencing sample was made of peripheral blood. The sequence came from a person under 35 with COVID-19, enrolled during active disease. The chain has TRBV19 and TRBJ1-2, with 11 positions matching TRBD1. The CDR3 DNA reads as TGTGCCAGTAGTATACTAAGGACAGGGGGCGATCATGGCTACACCTTC. Protein product: CASSILRTGGDHGYTF.